This TCR beta chain stems from a study of T cell repertoires in cytomegalovirus infection. TCRdb called the reads again in MiXCR, with one record for every CDR3 protein. The table lists around 740,000 distinct CDR3 sequences, 35% to 45% of them singletons, with more than 2.5% in the top ten. In its sample, this clonotype was seen a few times. Per germline, CDR1 DFQATT and CDR2 SNEGSKA (reference sequence). V gave up 3 bases and J gave up 2 bases; unmatched junction bases: 7. The CDR3 covers 15 residues. The receptor was derived from a human donor in good health (CMV status not recorded). Some clones in this sample may be carry-over from other donors' samples. Input material: PBMCs. The J gene is TRBJ2-1, the V gene TRBV20-1; 7 bases line up with TRBD2. CDR3 DNA: TGCAGTGCTAGTAAAGCTAGCGGTACCTACAATGAGCAGTTCTTC. Protein sequence: CSASKASGTYNEQFF.